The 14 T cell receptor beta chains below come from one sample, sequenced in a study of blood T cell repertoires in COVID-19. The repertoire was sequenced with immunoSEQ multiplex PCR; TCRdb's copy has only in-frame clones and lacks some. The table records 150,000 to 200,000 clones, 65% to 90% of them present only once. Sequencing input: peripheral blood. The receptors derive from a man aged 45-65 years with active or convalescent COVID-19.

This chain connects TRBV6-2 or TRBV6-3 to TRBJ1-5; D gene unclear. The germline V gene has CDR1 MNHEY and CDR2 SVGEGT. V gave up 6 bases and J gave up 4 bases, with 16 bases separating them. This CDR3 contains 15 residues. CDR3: CASSMSGVGNQPQHF. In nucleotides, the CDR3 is TGTGCCAGCAGCATGTCCGGGGTAGGGAATCAGCCCCAGCATTTT.

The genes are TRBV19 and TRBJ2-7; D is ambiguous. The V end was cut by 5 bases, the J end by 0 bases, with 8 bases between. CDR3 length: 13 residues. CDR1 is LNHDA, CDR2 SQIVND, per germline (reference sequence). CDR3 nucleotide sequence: TGTGCCAGTAGTCAGACGGGCTCCTACGAGCAGTACTTC. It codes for CASSQTGSYEQYF.

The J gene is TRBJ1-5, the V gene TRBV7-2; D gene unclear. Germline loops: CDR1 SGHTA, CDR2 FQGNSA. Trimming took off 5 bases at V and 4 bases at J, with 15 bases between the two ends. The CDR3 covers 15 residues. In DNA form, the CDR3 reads TGTGCCAGCAGCCCACAAGGAGGGAGGAATCAGCCCCAGCATTTT. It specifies CASSPQGGRNQPQHF.

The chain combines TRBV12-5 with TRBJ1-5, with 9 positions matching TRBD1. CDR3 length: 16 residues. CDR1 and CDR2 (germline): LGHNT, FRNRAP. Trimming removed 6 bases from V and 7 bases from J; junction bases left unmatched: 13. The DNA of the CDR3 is TGTGCTAGTGGACCGGATACAGGGGGCAGCGTCCAGCCCCAGCATTTT. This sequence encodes CASGPDTGGSVQPQHF.

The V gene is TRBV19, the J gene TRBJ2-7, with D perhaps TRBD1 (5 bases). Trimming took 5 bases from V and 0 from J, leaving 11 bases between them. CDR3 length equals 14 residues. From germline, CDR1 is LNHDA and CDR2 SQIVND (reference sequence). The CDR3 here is CASSYAGHSYEQYF. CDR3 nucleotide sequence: TGTGCCAGTAGTTACGCCGGACACTCCTACGAGCAGTACTTC.

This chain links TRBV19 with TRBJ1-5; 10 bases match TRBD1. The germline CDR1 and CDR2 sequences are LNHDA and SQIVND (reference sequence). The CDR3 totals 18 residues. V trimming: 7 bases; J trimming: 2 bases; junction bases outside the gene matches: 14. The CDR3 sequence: CASTPDRGSPGGNQPQHF. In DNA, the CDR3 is TGTGCCAGTACCCCGGACAGGGGGTCCCCCGGAGGCAATCAGCCCCAGCATTTT. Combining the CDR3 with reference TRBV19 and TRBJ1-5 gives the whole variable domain DGGITQSPKYLFRKEGQNVTLSCEQNLNHDAMYWYRQDPGQGLRLIYYSQIVNDFQKGDIAEGYSVSREKKESFPLTVTSAQKNPTAFYLCASTPDRGSPGGNQPQHFGDGTRLSIL.

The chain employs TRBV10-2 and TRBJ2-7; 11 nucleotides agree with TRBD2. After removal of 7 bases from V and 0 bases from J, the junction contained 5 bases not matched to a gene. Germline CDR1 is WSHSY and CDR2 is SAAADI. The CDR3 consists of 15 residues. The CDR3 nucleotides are TGCGCCAGCAAAACTAGCGGGAGCCTCTCCTACGAGCAGTACTTC. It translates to CASKTSGSLSYEQYF.

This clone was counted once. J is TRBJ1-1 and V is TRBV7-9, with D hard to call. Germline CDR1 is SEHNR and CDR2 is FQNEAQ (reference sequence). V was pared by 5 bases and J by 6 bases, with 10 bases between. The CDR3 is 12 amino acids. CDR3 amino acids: CASSPQPAEAFF. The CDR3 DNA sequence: TGTGCCAGCAGCCCCCAACCAGCTGAAGCTTTCTTT.

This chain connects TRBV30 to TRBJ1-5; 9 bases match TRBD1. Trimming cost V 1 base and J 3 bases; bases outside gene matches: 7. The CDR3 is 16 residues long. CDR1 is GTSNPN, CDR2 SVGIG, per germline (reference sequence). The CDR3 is CAWSDRGRGFNQPQHF. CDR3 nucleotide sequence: TGTGCCTGGAGTGACAGGGGGCGAGGTTTCAATCAGCCCCAGCATTTT. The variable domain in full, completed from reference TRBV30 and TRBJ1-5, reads SQTIHQWPATLVQPVGSPLSLECTVEGTSNPNLYWYRQAAGRGLQLLFYSVGIGQISSEVPQNLSASRPQDRQFILSSKKLLLSDSGFYLCAWSDRGRGFNQPQHFGDGTRLSIL.

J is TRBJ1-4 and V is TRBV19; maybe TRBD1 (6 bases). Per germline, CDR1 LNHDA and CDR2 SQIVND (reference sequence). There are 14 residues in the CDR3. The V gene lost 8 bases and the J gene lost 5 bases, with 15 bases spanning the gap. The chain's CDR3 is CASSGQPPNEKLFF. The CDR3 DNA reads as TGTGCCAGTTCCGGACAGCCACCGAATGAAAAACTGTTTTTT.

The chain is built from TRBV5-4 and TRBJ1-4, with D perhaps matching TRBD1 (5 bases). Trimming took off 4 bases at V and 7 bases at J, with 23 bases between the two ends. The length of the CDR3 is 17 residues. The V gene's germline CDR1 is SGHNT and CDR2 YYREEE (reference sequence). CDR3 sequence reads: CASSLGAGGISIEKLFF. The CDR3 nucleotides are TGTGCCAGCAGCCTTGGGGCCGGGGGAATTAGCATTGAAAAACTGTTTTTT.

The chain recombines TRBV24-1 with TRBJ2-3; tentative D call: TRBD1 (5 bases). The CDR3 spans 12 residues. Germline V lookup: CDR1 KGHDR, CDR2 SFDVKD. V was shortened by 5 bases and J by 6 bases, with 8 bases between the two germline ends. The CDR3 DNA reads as TGTGCCACCAGTGCAGGGTGGGATACGCAGTATTTT. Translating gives CATSAGWDTQYF.

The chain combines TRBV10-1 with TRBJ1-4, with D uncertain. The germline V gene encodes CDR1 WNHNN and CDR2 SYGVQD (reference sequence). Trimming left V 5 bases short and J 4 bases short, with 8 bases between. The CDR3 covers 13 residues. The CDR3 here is CASSLQINEKLFF. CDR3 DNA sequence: TGCGCCAGCAGTCTACAGATTAATGAAAAACTGTTTTTT.

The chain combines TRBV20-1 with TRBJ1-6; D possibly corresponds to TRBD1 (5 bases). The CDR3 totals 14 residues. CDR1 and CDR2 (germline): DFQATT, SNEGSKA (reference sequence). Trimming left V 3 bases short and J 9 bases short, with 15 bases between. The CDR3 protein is CSASPQGTGSPLHF. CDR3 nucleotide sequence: TGCAGTGCTAGTCCTCAGGGAACGGGTTCACCCCTCCACTTT.